These 5 T cell receptor beta chains were sequenced from one sample in a study of shared T cell receptors in the human thymus. Clones were read by immunoSEQ multiplex PCR, and TCRdb kept only the in-frame ones, dropping some. The sample has hundreds of thousands of clones; about 87% are singletons. This sample also belongs to another study, concerning human thymus T cells.

Sequenced material: thymocytes. All receptors come from a boy under two years old with a congenital heart defect.

The V and J genes are TRBV28 and TRBJ2-1; a possible D gene is TRBD2 (5 bases). CDR3 length equals 16 residues. V gave up 3 bases and J gave up 0 bases, with 12 bases separating them. Germline CDR1 is MDHEN and CDR2 is SYDVKM. The CDR3 DNA follows: TGTGCCAGCAGTTTTGCTTGGGGAGACTCCTACAATGAGCAGTTCTTC. It is translated as CASSFAWGDSYNEQFF.

Of note for this clone: Within the sample, other DNA sequences also encode this same CDR3. The rearrangement joins TRBV7-8 to TRBJ2-7, with 11 bases matching TRBD1. CDR1 SGHVS and CDR2 FQNEAQ come from the germline V gene. V lost 1 base and J lost 6; bases outside the gene matches: 2. The CDR3 is 14 residues long. The CDR3 here is CASSLGDRGGEQYF. The CDR3 DNA reads as TGTGCCAGCAGCTTAGGGGACAGGGGGGGCGAGCAGTACTTC.

The chain combines TRBV7-2 with TRBJ2-4; 10 nucleotides line up with TRBD2. V was clipped by 5 bases and J by 0 bases; unmatched bases: 4. Germline V gives CDR1 SGHTA, CDR2 FQGNSA. The CDR3 runs 16 residues. The CDR3 coding sequence is TGTGCCAGCAGCCGAGCGGGGGGGGTAGCCAAAAACATTCAGTACTTC. This encodes CASSRAGGVAKNIQYF.

This rearrangement joins TRBV14 to TRBJ1-1, with D hard to call. CDR3 length: 14 residues. Germline V gene lookup returns CDR1 SGHDN and CDR2 FVKESK. The germline V and J ends were trimmed by 4 bases and 1 base, with 10 bases remaining between them. The CDR3 reads CASSPIRSNTEAFF. The CDR3 DNA is TGTGCCAGCAGCCCTATTCGATCGAACACTGAAGCTTTCTTT.

This sequence joins TRBV7-2 and TRBJ2-1; 10 positions agree with TRBD2. The CDR3 covers 16 residues. CDR1 and CDR2 (germline): SGHTA, FQGNSA. V lost 5 bases and J lost 6; bases outside the gene matches: 10. The CDR3 sequence: CASSRILAGALNEQFF. DNA of the CDR3: TGTGCCAGCAGCAGGATCCTAGCGGGGGCCCTCAATGAGCAGTTCTTC. The full variable domain, completed using reference TRBV7-2 and TRBJ2-1, is GAGVSQSPSNKVTEKGKDVELRCDPISGHTALYWYRQSLGQGLEFLIYFQGNSAPDKSGLPSDRFSAERTGGSVSTLTIQRTQQEDSAVYLCASSRILAGALNEQFFGPGTRLTVL.